The 32 T cell receptor beta chains given below trace back to one sample, sequenced in a study of T-cell memory formation after mild COVID-19. Each CDR3 protein gets one entry after TCRdb re-called the 5' RACE reads with MiXCR. Seen here are 250,000 to 400,000 distinct CDR3 sequences, more than 13% observed once, and the top ten hold around 23%. Input material: PBMCs or a T cell subset sorted from them (not recorded which). The receptors shown here come from a man between 18 and 29 years old who had mild COVID-19 (a few samples of this study predate the infection). Cell type and time point are not known.

This clonotype turned up a few times. The V and J genes are TRBV28 and TRBJ1-2, with 7 bases that match TRBD1. V was pared by 5 bases and J by 6 bases, with 12 bases of the junction left unmatched. The CDR3 covers 15 residues. CDR1 and CDR2 from the germline V gene are MDHEN and SYDVKM. CDR3 in DNA: TGTGCCAGCAGTCCGGGCGGCAGGGGGTATAATGGCTACACCTTC. This encodes CASSPGGRGYNGYTF.

This clonotype was observed a few times. The rearrangement joins TRBV24-1 to TRBJ2-3; D may be TRBD2 (5 bases). This CDR3 comprises 11 residues. The germline gives CDR1 KGHDR, CDR2 SFDVKD. The V gene lost 10 bases and the J gene lost 5 bases, with 9 bases spanning the gap. The CDR3 reads CATRAGDTQYF. Here the CDR3 DNA reads TGTGCCACTCGGGCGGGAGATACGCAGTATTTT.

This clonotype was picked up many times. V gene TRBV7-2 combines with J gene TRBJ2-3, with 11 bases lining up with TRBD2. J was trimmed by 6 bases and V by 3 bases; bases with no gene match: 5. The CDR3 contains 15 residues. Per the germline V gene, CDR1 is SGHTA and CDR2 is FQGNSA. CDR3 bases: TGTGCCAGCAGCTTTAGCGGGGGGGCCTGGGATACGCAGTATTTT. It yields the protein CASSFSGGAWDTQYF. The full variable domain, completed using reference TRBV7-2 and TRBJ2-3, is GAGVSQSPSNKVTEKGKDVELRCDPISGHTALYWYRQSLGQGLEFLIYFQGNSAPDKSGLPSDRFSAERTGGSVSTLTIQRTQQEDSAVYLCASSFSGGAWDTQYFGPGTRLTVL.

The chain recombines TRBV12-3 or TRBV12-4 with TRBJ1-1; D possibly corresponds to TRBD1 (5 bases). V was pared by 2 bases and J by 6 bases, with 10 bases between. The CDR3 is made up of 13 amino acids. The CDR3 sequence: CASSLNFRAEAFF. CDR3 nucleotide sequence: TGTGCCAGCAGTTTAAATTTCAGGGCTGAAGCTTTCTTT.

In its sample, this clonotype was seen a few times. This chain uses TRBV2 with TRBJ1-5; no firm D call. This CDR3 comprises 13 residues. Germline lookup yields CDR1 SNHLY and CDR2 FYNNEI. The ends were cut back, 4 bases at V and 5 bases at J, with 9 bases in the middle. DNA for the CDR3: TGTGCCAGCAGTGTGTCCACCCATCAGCCCCAGCATTTT. Protein: CASSVSTHQPQHF.

This clonotype was counted many times. The chain has TRBV7-3 and TRBJ2-1, with no clear D. V shed 0 bases and J shed 9 bases, with 9 bases lying between them. This CDR3 region has 13 residues. CDR1 and CDR2 (germline): SGHTA, FQGTGA. Here the CDR3 DNA reads TGTGCCAGCAGCTTAACGGGCCTCGGTGAGCAGTTCTTC. Translating gives CASSLTGLGEQFF.

The chain links TRBV4-2 to TRBJ2-2, with 7 bases aligning to TRBD1. The junction had 4 bases not matched to a gene; V was cut back by 4 bases and J by 5 bases. This CDR3 comprises 14 residues. Germline assignment: CDR1 LGHNA and CDR2 YNFKEQ. This chain's CDR3 is CASSPRQGTGELFF. The CDR3 region has the DNA TGTGCCAGCAGCCCCAGACAGGGAACCGGGGAGCTGTTTTTT.

This chain joins TRBV6-5 and TRBJ2-1; D gene unclear. There are 15 residues in the CDR3. The germline V and J ends were trimmed by 5 bases and 0 bases, with 11 bases remaining between them. Per the germline V gene, CDR1 is MNHEY and CDR2 is SVGAGI. For the CDR3, the DNA is TGTGCCAGCAGTACAAACCCGGGCTCCTACAATGAGCAGTTCTTC. Protein sequence: CASSTNPGSYNEQFF.

V gene TRBV7-3 combines with J gene TRBJ1-2; TRBD1 might be the D (5 bases). The CDR3 is made up of 16 amino acids. V was shortened by 5 bases and J by 5 bases, with 21 bases between the two germline ends. Germline CDR1 SGHTA, CDR2 FQGTGA. CDR3 sequence (DNA): TGTGCCAGCAGCCCTCCGTCCGGGACGGAGTCATATGGCTACACCTTC. It codes for CASSPPSGTESYGYTF.

DNA for the CDR3: TGCGCCAGCAGCCGTTGGACAGGGCCTTACGAGCAGTACTTC. Its protein is CASSRWTGPYEQYF. V usage is TRBV4-3 and J usage is TRBJ2-7; 8 bases fit TRBD1. CDR1 is LGHNA, CDR2 YSLEER, per germline. V lost 4 bases to trimming and J lost 4 bases; unmatched junction nucleotides: 6. The CDR3 loop spans 14 amino acids.

This clonotype was counted once. This could be a read error, since a much larger clone is one nucleotide away. The CDR3 bases are TGTGCCAGCAGTACACACAGGGCAGTGAACACTGAAGCTTTCTTT. Translated, it gives CASSTHRAVNTEAFF. The gene calls are TRBV12-3 or TRBV12-4 and TRBJ1-1, with D tentatively TRBD1 (6 bases). Trimming removed 5 bases from V and 0 bases from J, with 13 bases in between. There are 15 residues in the CDR3.

This chain uses TRBV5-1 with TRBJ1-1, with D maybe TRBD1 (5 bases). This CDR3 has 15 residues. Germline CDR1 is SGHRS and CDR2 is YFSETQ. The germline V and J ends were trimmed by 4 bases and 0 bases, with 13 bases remaining between them. CDR3 in DNA: TGCGCCAGCAGCCCCCCGACAGCGCTGAACACTGAAGCTTTCTTT. It translates to CASSPPTALNTEAFF.

The table lists this clonotype with a few counts. The chain has TRBV28 and TRBJ2-2; D is undetermined. Germline V gives CDR1 MDHEN, CDR2 SYDVKM. The CDR3 covers 13 residues. V lost 5 bases and J lost 7, with 11 bases in between. The CDR3 DNA is TGTGCCAGCAGTGACGGGTGCGTCGGGGAGCTGTTTTTT. Amino acids: CASSDGCVGELFF.

The chain is built from TRBV5-1 and TRBJ2-3, with a possible D match to TRBD2 (7 bases). The germline V and J ends were trimmed by 2 bases and 4 bases, with 14 bases remaining between them. CDR1 is SGHRS and CDR2 is YFSETQ in the germline V gene. The CDR3 is 15 amino acids. The CDR3 DNA is TGCGCCAGCAGCTTCACCCTCGGGGGGCCAGATACGCAGTATTTT. It encodes CASSFTLGGPDTQYF.

This clonotype has only a few counts. V gene TRBV29-1 combines with J gene TRBJ2-2; a possible D gene is TRBD1 (6 bases). CDR3 length: 18 amino acids. Between the trimmed V and J ends, which lost 3 bases and 0 bases, there was a span of 20 bases. Germline CDR1 and CDR2: SQVTM and ANQGSEA. The CDR3, as DNA: TGCAGCGTTGATTGGACAGCAAATACCGACGCGAACACCGGGGAGCTGTTTTTT. It yields the protein CSVDWTANTDANTGELFF.

The gene calls are TRBV9 and TRBJ1-2, with 7 nucleotides matching TRBD1. V shed 2 bases, J shed 5 bases, and the junction held 12 bases outside the gene matches. The germline CDR1 and CDR2 sequences are SGDLS and YYNGEE. The CDR3 length is 16 residues. The CDR3 spells CASSVGLGGTDYGYTF. For the CDR3, the DNA is TGTGCCAGCAGCGTGGGTTTGGGCGGGACAGATTATGGCTACACCTTC.

The chain recombines TRBV4-2 with TRBJ2-1; no firm D call. V was trimmed by 1 base and J by 4 bases, leaving 11 bases between them. Germline lookup yields CDR1 LGHNA and CDR2 YNFKEQ. This CDR3 comprises 15 residues. Here the CDR3 reads CASSQGTIGYNEQFF. In nucleotides, the CDR3 is TGTGCCAGCAGCCAAGGAACTATTGGTTACAATGAGCAGTTCTTC.

CDR3 sequence: CASREHGSGANVLTF. The CDR3 nucleotides are TGTGCCAGCAGAGAACATGGCTCTGGGGCCAACGTCCTGACTTTC. This rearrangement joins TRBV6-2 or TRBV6-3 to TRBJ2-6; D uncertain. The V gene lost 6 bases and the J gene lost 0 bases, with 9 bases spanning the gap. In germline, CDR1 is MNHEY, CDR2 SVGEGT. This CDR3 spans 15 amino acids.

This clonotype was seen a few times. Here the CDR3 DNA reads TGCGCCAGCAGCTCGTCAGTGGGAGGGGAAAAACTGTTTTTT. It is translated as CASSSSVGGEKLFF. V gene TRBV5-1 combines with J gene TRBJ1-4, with D hard to call. Per germline, CDR1 SGHRS and CDR2 YFSETQ. V was cut by 3 bases and J by 8 bases, with 14 bases left in between. This CDR3 has 14 residues.

The chain recombines TRBV29-1 with TRBJ2-5, with TRBD1 matching over 9 bases. Germline V lookup: CDR1 SQVTM, CDR2 ANQGSEA. The CDR3 covers 15 residues. V was clipped by 1 base and J by 5 bases; unmatched bases: 8. The CDR3 DNA follows: TGCAGCGTTGAAGGTCTGGGACAGGGTGACGAGACCCAGTACTTC. Encoded protein: CSVEGLGQGDETQYF.

Details on this clonotype: One junction end does not reproduce the germline sequence, and a read error may be involved. The chain has TRBV5-5 and TRBJ2-2; 10 bases fit TRBD1. Germline V gene sequence: CDR1 SGHKS, CDR2 YYEKEE (reference sequence). The CDR3 has 15 residues. The CDR3 reads CASSEDRGYTGELYF. The CDR3 region has the DNA TGTGCCAGCAGCGAGGACAGGGGGTACACCGGGGAGCTGTATTTT.

The V gene is TRBV6-5, the J gene TRBJ2-3, with D possibly TRBD1 on 6 matching bases. The V gene lost 5 bases and the J gene lost 0 bases, with 9 bases spanning the gap. The CDR3 has 14 amino acids. Germline loops: CDR1 MNHEY, CDR2 SVGAGI. The CDR3 is CASSEDRSTDTQYF. DNA of the CDR3: TGTGCCAGCAGTGAGGACAGAAGCACAGATACGCAGTATTTT.

This clonotype has just a few counts. V and J are TRBV6-5 and TRBJ2-7, with 8 bases lining up with TRBD1. Germline V CDR1 and CDR2: MNHEY, SVGAGI. The CDR3 runs to 13 residues. V lost 4 bases and J lost 3; bases outside the gene matches: 2. The DNA of the CDR3 is TGTGCCAGCAGTTCTGGACAGGGCTACGAGCAGTACGTC. Translated, it gives CASSSGQGYEQYV.

This clonotype was picked up a small number of times. V usage is TRBV7-9 and J usage is TRBJ2-1; D is uncertain. Per the germline V gene, CDR1 is SEHNR and CDR2 is FQNEAQ (reference sequence). The CDR3 is made up of 16 amino acids. Trimming took 4 bases from V and 2 from J, leaving 15 bases between them. The CDR3 protein is CASSSATPLPYNEQFF. The CDR3 nucleotides read TGTGCCAGCAGCTCTGCGACCCCGCTCCCCTACAATGAGCAGTTCTTC.

The V call is TRBV5-1, the J call TRBJ2-7; weak D call: TRBD2 (6 bases). The length of the CDR3 is 14 residues. CDR1 is SGHRS, CDR2 YFSETQ, per germline. Trimming pared 7 bases from V and 2 bases from J, leaving 16 bases between. The CDR3 DNA sequence: TGCGCCAGCGGGAGCGGAGGGCCCGCCTACGAGCAGTACTTC. It specifies CASGSGGPAYEQYF.

This clonotype was observed many times. The chain is built from TRBV7-2 and TRBJ2-3; 7 bases fit TRBD2. This CDR3 comprises 17 residues. Germline V gene sequence: CDR1 SGHTA, CDR2 FQGNSA. V lost 1 base and J lost 4; bases outside the gene matches: 11. The DNA for the CDR3 is TGTGCCAGCAGCTTAGTCGTCGGCGGGGAGGGCCCAGATACGCAGTATTTT. Protein sequence: CASSLVVGGEGPDTQYF.

The chain uses TRBV28 and TRBJ1-5, with unresolved D. Germline V lookup: CDR1 MDHEN, CDR2 SYDVKM. Trimming pared 5 bases from V and 1 base from J, leaving 6 bases between. This CDR3 has 13 residues. In nucleotides, the CDR3 is TGTGCCAGCAGTGAACCCAGCAATCAGCCCCAGCATTTT. Protein: CASSEPSNQPQHF. Full variable domain (rest looked up from reference TRBV28 and TRBJ1-5): DVKVTQSSRYLVKRTGEKVFLECVQDMDHENMFWYRQDPGLGLRLIYFSYDVKMKEKGDIPEGYSVSREKKERFSLILESASTNQTSMYLCASSEPSNQPQHFGDGTRLSIL.

This clonotype appeared a few times. The gene calls are TRBV5-1 and TRBJ2-5; D uncertain. Germline-derived CDR1 and CDR2 are SGHRS and YFSETQ. This CDR3 spans 14 amino acids. V shed 0 bases and J shed 2 bases, with 8 bases lying between them. The DNA of the CDR3 is TGCGCCAGCAGCTTGGACAGTCAACAAGAGACCCAGTACTTC. Protein sequence: CASSLDSQQETQYF. Looking up the rest from reference TRBV5-1 and TRBJ2-5 gives the full variable domain: KAGVTQTPRYLIKTRGQQVTLSCSPISGHRSVSWYQQTPGQGLQFLFEYFSETQRNKGNFPGRFSGRQFSNSRSEMNVSTLELGDSALYLCASSLDSQQETQYFGPGTRLLVL.

This rearrangement joins TRBV9 to TRBJ2-5; D possibly corresponds to TRBD1 (6 bases). Germline CDR1 reads SGDLS; CDR2 reads YYNGEE. The CDR3 spans 14 residues. V was shortened by 4 bases and J by 0 bases, with 10 bases between the two germline ends. The CDR3 coding sequence is TGTGCCAGCAGCAGAGGGGGAAACCAAGAGACCCAGTACTTC. Its translation: CASSRGGNQETQYF.

In this sample, this clonotype turned up a few times. CDR3 coding DNA: TGTGCCAGCAGCTTAGTGGGGACAGGGTTGAATGAGCAGTTCTTC. As protein: CASSLVGTGLNEQFF. The chain couples TRBV7-9 to TRBJ2-1, with 9 bases fitting TRBD1. The CDR3 is 15 amino acids. Germline V gives CDR1 SEHNR, CDR2 FQNEAQ (reference sequence). V lost 1 base to trimming and J lost 7 bases; unmatched junction nucleotides: 5.

In this sample, this clonotype turned up a few times. This chain uses TRBV5-1 with TRBJ2-5; D tentatively reads TRBD1 or TRBD2 (5 bases each). The CDR3 loop spans 13 amino acids. Trimming cost V 3 bases and J 5 bases, with 11 bases left between them. Germline V gives CDR1 SGHRS, CDR2 YFSETQ. CDR3 coding DNA: TGCGCCAGCAGCTCCAATTGGGGGGAGACCCAGTACTTC. This translates into CASSSNWGETQYF. The whole variable domain, remainder taken from reference TRBV5-1 and TRBJ2-5, is KAGVTQTPRYLIKTRGQQVTLSCSPISGHRSVSWYQQTPGQGLQFLFEYFSETQRNKGNFPGRFSGRQFSNSRSEMNVSTLELGDSALYLCASSSNWGETQYFGPGTRLLVL.

The chain joins TRBV4-2 to TRBJ2-7, with D possibly matching TRBD2 (6 bases). CDR3 size: 15 residues. Trimming took 1 base from V and 4 from J, leaving 14 bases between them. CDR1 LGHNA and CDR2 YNFKEQ come from the germline V gene. CDR3 nucleotide sequence: TGTGCCAGCAGCCAAGGGTCCGGACTAACGTACGAGCAGTACGTC. This sequence encodes CASSQGSGLTYEQYV.